The rows below give T cell receptor beta chains drawn from one sample of a study of T cell responses to AZD1222 COVID-19 vaccine. Profiling relied on immunoSEQ multiplex PCR, and the TCRdb table lists in-frame clones only, not all of them. The profile shows 140,000 to 150,000 clones, under 95% of them singletons. The input for sequencing was peripheral blood, taken on day 0 of AZD1222 vaccination. The source is an adult in good health. Each CDR3 is given with its conserved first and last residue. A D gene is named only where the DNA matches it firmly. The size field is filled for only some rows; it gives once, few, many or a size class.

CDR3 | DNA | length | J | size | V | D
CASSLGRKTEAFF | TGTGCCAGCAGCTTGGGAAGAAAGACTGAAGCTTTCTTT | 13 | TRBJ1-1 | NA | TRBV7-3 | NA
CASNSNSNQPQHF | TGTGCCAGCAACAGTAATAGCAATCAGCCCCAGCATTTT | 13 | TRBJ1-5 | NA | TRBV2 | NA
CASSLSGTQGWGYTF | TGTGCCAGCAGCTTATCCGGGACACAGGGTTGGGGCTACACCTTC | 15 | TRBJ1-2 | NA | TRBV5-6 | NA
CASSSRQGGDYGYTF | TGTGCCAGCAGCTCCAGACAGGGGGGGGATTATGGCTACACCTTC | 15 | TRBJ1-2 | NA | TRBV7-9 | TRBD1
CASSLASGGANEQFF | TGCGCCAGCAGCTTGGCTAGCGGGGGGGCCAATGAGCAGTTCTTC | 15 | TRBJ2-1 | NA | TRBV5-1 | TRBD2
CASSFSGGGHEQFF | TGTGCCAGCAGCTTCAGCGGGGGCGGGCATGAGCAGTTCTTC | 14 | TRBJ2-1 | once | TRBV7-2 | TRBD2
CASSLLGGEAFF | TGTGCCAGCAGCTTACTCGGGGGTGAAGCTTTCTTT | 12 | TRBJ1-1 | NA | TRBV27 | NA
CASGGIDQPQHF | TGTGCCTCAGGGGGGATCGATCAGCCCCAGCATTTT | 12 | TRBJ1-5 | NA | TRBV9 | TRBD1
CASSFGTRGRVETQYF | TGTGCCAGTAGTTTCGGTACCAGGGGGCGCGTGGAGACCCAGTACTTC | 16 | TRBJ2-5 | NA | TRBV19 | TRBD1
CASSPREGKQYF | TGTGCCAGCAGTCCCAGGGAAGGCAAGCAGTACTTC | 12 | TRBJ2-7 | NA | TRBV6-2/TRBV6-3 | NA
CASSLGTSADTQYF | TGTGCCAGCAGCTTAGGGACATCGGCAGATACGCAGTATTTT | 14 | TRBJ2-3 | NA | TRBV7-2 | NA
CASSLHTDTQYF | TGTGCCAGCAGCCTGCACACAGATACGCAGTATTTT | 12 | TRBJ2-3 | once | TRBV11-3 | NA
CASSPNGVPNQPQHF | TGCGCCAGCAGCCCGAACGGCGTGCCTAATCAGCCCCAGCATTTT | 15 | TRBJ1-5 | NA | TRBV5-1 | NA
CASSRSNSPLHF | TGTGCCAGCAGCCGTAGCAATTCACCCCTCCACTTT | 12 | TRBJ1-6 | NA | TRBV7-9 | NA
CASSPQGTSGNTIYF | TGTGCCAGCTCACCACAGGGGACGTCTGGAAACACCATATATTTT | 15 | TRBJ1-3 | NA | TRBV18 | NA
CASSVEGLGVGELFF | TGTGCCAGCAGTGTGGAGGGACTAGGGGTCGGGGAGCTGTTTTTT | 15 | TRBJ2-2 | NA | TRBV2 | TRBD2
CASSESEGGDPDTEAFF | TGCGCCAGCAGTGAGTCGGAGGGGGGGGACCCGGACACTGAAGCTTTCTTT | 17 | TRBJ1-1 | NA | TRBV10-1 | NA
CASSFGANQPQHF | TGTGCCAGCAGCTTTGGGGCAAATCAGCCCCAGCATTTT | 13 | TRBJ1-5 | NA | TRBV7-2 | NA
CASGHPQGFLQPQHF | TGTGCTAGTGGTCACCCACAGGGGTTCCTTCAGCCCCAGCATTTT | 15 | TRBJ1-5 | NA | TRBV12-5 | TRBD1
CASSAANPGQGLDYGYTF | TGTGCCAGTAGTGCGGCCAACCCCGGACAGGGCTTGGACTATGGCTACACCTTC | 18 | TRBJ1-2 | NA | TRBV19 | TRBD1
CASSLAPGELHF | TGCGCCAGCAGCTTGGCGCCAGGCGAGCTCCACTTT | 12 | TRBJ1-6 | NA | TRBV5-1 | NA
CASSLVDQSPLHF | TGTGCCAGCAGTCTGGTTGACCAGTCACCCCTCCACTTT | 13 | TRBJ1-6 | NA | TRBV6-2/TRBV6-3 | NA
CATSRRADGYTF | TGTGCCACCAGCAGACGGGCGGATGGCTACACCTTC | 12 | TRBJ1-2 | once | TRBV15 | NA
CASSLGTSGRASTGELFF | TGTGCCAGCAGTCTCGGGACTAGCGGGAGGGCCAGCACCGGGGAGCTGTTTTTT | 18 | TRBJ2-2 | NA | TRBV6-6 | TRBD2
CATGYRGTGGDEQYF | TGTGCCACTGGCTATAGGGGGACAGGGGGAGACGAGCAGTACTTC | 15 | TRBJ2-7 | NA | TRBV19 | TRBD1
CASIGRVAGELFF | TGTGCCAGCATTGGTAGAGTAGCCGGGGAGCTGTTTTTT | 13 | TRBJ2-2 | NA | TRBV3-1/TRBV3-2 | NA
CASSLVGLAGPQYF | TGTGCCAGCAGCTTAGTTGGACTAGCGGGGCCGCAGTATTTT | 14 | TRBJ2-3 | NA | TRBV7-2 | TRBD2
CASSLALPTGTYGYTF | TGCGCCAGCAGCTTGGCCCTTCCGACAGGGACCTATGGCTACACCTTC | 16 | TRBJ1-2 | NA | TRBV5-1 | TRBD1
CASSYSFNSPLHF | TGTGCCAGCAGTTACTCTTTTAATTCACCCCTCCACTTT | 13 | TRBJ1-6 | NA | TRBV6-5 | NA
CATSRGGLGVTNEKLFF | TGTGCCACCAGCAGAGGCGGGCTCGGGGTAACTAATGAAAAACTGTTTTTT | 17 | TRBJ1-4 | NA | TRBV15 | NA
CATSGGLATNEKLFF | TGTGCCACCTCTGGCGGGTTAGCAACTAATGAAAAACTGTTTTTT | 15 | TRBJ1-4 | NA | TRBV3-1/TRBV3-2 | NA
CASSQAGTAGQYF | TGTGCCAGCAGCCAAGCGGGAACAGCCGGGCAGTACTTC | 13 | TRBJ2-7 | NA | TRBV3-1/TRBV3-2 | NA
CASSFRDGSYEQYF | TGTGCTAGCAGCTTCCGGGACGGCTCCTACGAGCAGTACTTC | 14 | TRBJ2-7 | NA | TRBV7-7 | NA
CASSGRDPYEQYF | TGTGCCAGCAGCGGCCGGGACCCCTACGAGCAGTACTTC | 13 | TRBJ2-7 | NA | TRBV9 | NA
CASSQMLGVGYGDTEAFF | TGTGCCAGCAGCCAAATGTTAGGAGTTGGGTACGGGGACACTGAAGCTTTCTTT | 18 | TRBJ1-1 | NA | TRBV3-1/TRBV3-2 | NA
CASSLQHGGGYNEQFF | TGTGCCAGCAGCTTACAGCATGGGGGGGGCTACAATGAGCAGTTCTTC | 16 | TRBJ2-1 | medium-sized | TRBV7-8 | TRBD2
CASSIVGGRNTEAFF | TGTGCCAGCAGTATCGTAGGGGGCAGGAACACTGAAGCTTTCTTT | 15 | TRBJ1-1 | NA | TRBV7-9 | TRBD1
CASSQDGGLAKNIQYF | TGCGCCAGCAGCCAAGATGGAGGGTTAGCCAAAAACATTCAGTACTTC | 16 | TRBJ2-4 | few | TRBV4-3 | NA
CASSLMGSSYEQYF | TGTGCCAGCAGCTTAATGGGGAGCTCCTACGAGCAGTACTTC | 14 | TRBJ2-7 | NA | TRBV7-9 | NA
CASSSRDSEAFF | TGTGCCAGCAGCTCCCGAGACAGTGAAGCTTTCTTT | 12 | TRBJ1-1 | NA | TRBV11-1 | NA